This paragraph reports one TCR beta chain. Its antigen is unidentified. The record originates from a study of cytomegalovirus exposure and HLA in healthy donors. Overall study context: The roughly 700 first-cohort repertoires and the 120 or so validation repertoires shared the same platform, a later analysis reported. Points from the study as a whole: Rare TCR sequences dominated, though some public TCRs recurred in many donors. Through in vitro validation, three CMV-associated chains were shown to be specific for CMV antigens. The study flagged around 150 TCR beta chains as cytomegalovirus-associated.

Using immunoSEQ multiplex PCR, the repertoire was profiled, and TCRdb retains in-frame clones only, with some absent. The table records 140,000 or so clones, roughly 89% of them present only once. The TCR was taken from a woman under 30 in good health and CMV-seropositive. The sequenced sample was PBMCs.

In DNA, the CDR3 is TGCGCCAGCAGCTTAGGAGCGGGGGGCGAGACCCAGTACTTC. It is translated as CASSLGAGGETQYF. V and J are TRBV5-1 and TRBJ2-5, with 9 bases fitting TRBD2. The junction had 4 bases not matched to a gene; V was cut back by 2 bases and J by 5 bases. In germline, CDR1 is SGHRS, CDR2 YFSETQ. This CDR3 is built from 14 residues.